The 5 T cell receptor beta chains presented below share a single source sample, sequenced in a study of beta chain features in type 1 diabetes (dated 2018 in TCRdb). Overall study results and their limits: In all four CD4+ subsets, TCRB CDR3 length was moderately but significantly shorter in type 1 diabetes patients.

Receptor amplification or capture employed the immunoSEQ multiplex PCR assay. The entire amount of isolated RNA was reverse transcribed using the High Capacity cDNA Reverse Transcription Kit, so the sequenced TCRB transcripts were expressed ones. TCRdb stores this immuneACCESS table with in-frame sequences only. Part of the clones is absent; in the studies checked, under half of the shortfall reflects unresolved V genes, and no reason is known for the rest. The sample yields more than 300,000 clones; roughly a tenth were counted once. Jointly, the top ten make up about 0.6% of the sample. For these TCRs, the target antigens are not known. Sequencing input: central memory CD4+ T cells from blood. These TCRs come from a man aged 25 to 45 with type 1 diabetes.

The chain is built from TRBV7-8 and TRBJ2-7, with 14 bases lining up with TRBD2. CDR1 is SGHVS and CDR2 is FQNEAQ in the germline V gene. The CDR3 is made up of 16 amino acids. Trimming at V came to 1 base and at J to 6 bases, leaving 5 bases not matched to a gene. CDR3 region: CASSLGGLAGVGEQYF. The CDR3 DNA is TGTGCCAGCAGCTTAGGGGGACTAGCGGGAGTAGGCGAGCAGTACTTC.

The rearrangement links TRBV7-3 to TRBJ2-5; D not certain. CDR1 is SGHTA and CDR2 is FQGTGA in the germline V gene. This CDR3 spans 15 amino acids. Trimming removed 2 bases at V and 2 bases at J, with 12 bases between. For the CDR3, the DNA is TGTGCCAGCAGCTTAGGGATTACTAATCAAGAGACCCAGTACTTC. This translates into CASSLGITNQETQYF.

This clone turned up a few times. The rearrangement joins TRBV19 to TRBJ1-4; D remains ambiguous. The ends were cut back, 5 bases at V and 2 bases at J, with 12 bases in the middle. CDR1 is LNHDA and CDR2 is SQIVND in the germline V gene (reference sequence). The CDR3 spans 15 residues. The CDR3 reads CASSLLGSTNEKLFF. As DNA, the CDR3 is TGTGCCAGTAGTCTCCTCGGGAGTACTAATGAAAAACTGTTTTTT.

The rearrangement joins TRBV5-4 to TRBJ2-7; 11 bases agree with TRBD2. Germline trimming cut 4 bases from V and 2 bases from J; bases unmatched to any gene: 11. The CDR3 contains 17 residues. From germline, CDR1 is SGHNT and CDR2 YYREEE (reference sequence). CDR3 bases: TGTGCCAGCAGCCCACTTGTAGGGACTAGCGGAGCCTACGAGCAGTACTTC. The encoded protein is CASSPLVGTSGAYEQYF.

This clone showed up just a few times. This chain connects TRBV5-1 to TRBJ2-7, with a possible D match to TRBD1 (6 bases). The CDR3 contains 13 residues. Germline V gene data show CDR1 as SGHRS and CDR2 as YFSETQ. V dropped 0 bases and J dropped 5 bases, with 9 bases sitting between them. The CDR3 is CASSLGQDNEQYF. The CDR3 coding sequence is TGCGCCAGCAGCTTGGGACAGGATAACGAGCAGTACTTC.